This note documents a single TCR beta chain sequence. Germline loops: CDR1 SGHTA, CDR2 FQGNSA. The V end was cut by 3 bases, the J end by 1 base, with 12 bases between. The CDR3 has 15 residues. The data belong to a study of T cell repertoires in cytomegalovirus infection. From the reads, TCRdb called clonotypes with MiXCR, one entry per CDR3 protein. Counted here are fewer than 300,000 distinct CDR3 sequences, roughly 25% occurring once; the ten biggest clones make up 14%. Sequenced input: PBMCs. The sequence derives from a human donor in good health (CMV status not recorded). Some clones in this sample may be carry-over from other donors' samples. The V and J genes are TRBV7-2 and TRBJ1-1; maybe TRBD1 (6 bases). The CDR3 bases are TGTGCCAGCAGCTTCTCAACGACAGGGAACACTGAAGCTTTCTTT. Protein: CASSFSTTGNTEAFF.